These T cell receptor beta chains were read from a single sample in a study of T cell repertoires in cytomegalovirus infection. TCRdb itself ran the reads through MiXCR, one entry per CDR3 protein. Of roughly 990,000 distinct CDR3 sequences in the sample, approximately 30% are singletons; the top ten hold roughly 13%. Antigen specificity for these receptors is unknown. Sample: cultured CD8+ T cells from PBMCs, taken from culture after CMV antigen stimulation. These receptors were taken from a human donor in good health (CMV status not recorded). Some clones in this sample may be carry-over from other donors' samples. The CDR3 runs from the conserved cysteine through the conserved F or W. The D gene is left open where the match is weak. For some rows the clone size is stated as once, few or many, or as a class when expanded; others skip it.

clone_size	d_call	v_call	j_call	cdr3_nt	cdr3_aa
NA	NA	TRBV7-9	TRBJ1-4	TGTGCCAGCAGTTCCCCCGGGACCTCTAATGAAAAACTGTTTTTT	CASSSPGTSNEKLFF
NA	TRBD2	TRBV7-6	TRBJ2-5	TGTGCCAGCAGCTTACGCCTACCCGGGACTAGCCCCGAGACCCAGTACTTC	CASSLRLPGTSPETQYF
many	TRBD1	TRBV6-1	TRBJ1-2	TGTGCCAGCAGTCCCGGGACAGGGGTTCATGGCTACACCTTC	CASSPGTGVHGYTF
NA	TRBD1	TRBV24-1	TRBJ2-2	TGTGCCACCAGTGAAGACAGGGTCCCGGACACCGGGGAGCTGTTTTTT	CATSEDRVPDTGELFF
NA	TRBD1	TRBV12-3/TRBV12-4	TRBJ2-4	TGTGCCAGCAGCACGCTGGACAGGGGGCCGGTCATTCAGTACTTC	CASSTLDRGPVIQYF
NA	NA	TRBV7-7	TRBJ2-2	TGTGCTAGCAGCTTAGCGTCAGGTGTGAACACCGGGGAGCTGTTTTTT	CASSLASGVNTGELFF
few	NA	TRBV2	TRBJ1-1	TGTGCCTCCGGGACCCCTGGAGTAAACACTGAAGCTTTCTTT	CASGTPGVNTEAFF
once	NA	TRBV14	TRBJ2-7	TGTGCCAGCAGCCAAGGACACCTCATCGCCGAGCAGTACTTC	CASSQGHLIAEQYF
few	NA	TRBV29-1	TRBJ2-1	TGCAGCGTGGTCGGACAGGGAGGGAAGTGGAGTGAGCAGTTCTTC	CSVVGQGGKWSEQFF
NA	NA	TRBV13	TRBJ2-2	TGTGCCAGCAGCTTAAGAAATATCGCGAACACCGGGGAGCTGTTTTTT	CASSLRNIANTGELFF
few	NA	TRBV7-6	TRBJ2-1	TGTGCCAGCAGCTTCAAGGCCGGCGGGCACCTTTACAATGAGCAGTTCTTC	CASSFKAGGHLYNEQFF
few	TRBD1	TRBV7-9	TRBJ2-1	TGTGCCAGCAGCTCCTCGTTGGGACAGCTGGGCAGGGATGAGCAGTTCTTC	CASSSSLGQLGRDEQFF
once	NA	TRBV24-1	TRBJ2-3	TGTGCCACCAGTGATTTCGGGGGTGAGGACACAGATACGCAGTATTTT	CATSDFGGEDTDTQYF
once	NA	TRBV6-6	TRBJ2-7	TGTGCCAGCAGTTACTCGGGCAGGGGCGACGAGCAGTACTTC	CASSYSGRGDEQYF
NA	NA	TRBV5-1	TRBJ1-1	TGCGCCAGCAGCTTGGATAAGGTCTGGGACACTGAAGCTTTCTTT	CASSLDKVWDTEAFF
few	NA	TRBV29-1	TRBJ1-2	TGCAGCGTCATCACCCAGGTGGGGGCCTATGGCTACACCTTC	CSVITQVGAYGYTF
NA	NA	TRBV12-3/TRBV12-4	TRBJ1-1	TGTGCCAGCAGTTTTCTGATCAGGGGATTGAACACTGAAGCTTTCTTT	CASSFLIRGLNTEAFF
NA	NA	TRBV15	TRBJ2-5	TGTGCCACCAGCAGGGGATCTAGTCGGGGTTTCGGGGAGACCCAGTACTTC	CATSRGSSRGFGETQYF
NA	TRBD1	TRBV2	TRBJ1-1	TGTGCCAGGGAGGACAGGGGGGGAGCTTTCTTT	CAREDRGGAFF
few	NA	TRBV6-2/TRBV6-3	TRBJ2-2	TGTGCCAGCAATTACCTCGGGGAGCTGTTTTTT	CASNYLGELFF
NA	NA	TRBV12-5	TRBJ1-5	TGTGCTAGTGGTTTGGCGGGGGGTCAGCCCCAGCATTTT	CASGLAGGQPQHF
NA	TRBD1	TRBV23-1	TRBJ1-2	TGCGCCAGCAGTCATCCCGCCACAGGGGTTGATGGCTACACCTTC	CASSHPATGVDGYTF
many	NA	TRBV7-8	TRBJ2-2	TGTGCCAGCACCTCCCCGGGGGCCGGGGGCACCGGGGAGCTGTTTTTT	CASTSPGAGGTGELFF
NA	NA	TRBV4-3	TRBJ1-2	TGCGCCAGCAGCCCAGAGGACGGAAACTATGGCTACACCTTC	CASSPEDGNYGYTF
NA	NA	TRBV6-2/TRBV6-3	TRBJ2-5	TGTGCCAGCTATTCAGAGACCCAGTACTTC	CASYSETQYF
NA	TRBD2	TRBV4-1	TRBJ2-1	TGCGCCAGCAGCCAAGATCTGTCTAGCGGGGGCTACAATGAGCAGTTCTTC	CASSQDLSSGGYNEQFF
few	TRBD2	TRBV6-2/TRBV6-3	TRBJ2-5	TGTGCCAGCAGTTATCTAGGTGGCGGGGGAGGAGAGGAGACCCAGTACTTC	CASSYLGGGGGEETQYF
many	NA	TRBV19	TRBJ1-1	TGTGCCAGTAGTCAAGGGACACCGAACACTGAAGCTTTCTTT	CASSQGTPNTEAFF
once	TRBD1	TRBV28	TRBJ2-4	TGTGCCAGCAGACCGCAAGACAGGGGGGGGTGCAAAAACATTCAGTACTTC	CASRPQDRGGCKNIQYF
NA	TRBD1	TRBV7-9	TRBJ2-1	TGTGCCAGCAGCCCCCGGGACAGAGACATGGATGAGCAGTTCTTC	CASSPRDRDMDEQFF
many	TRBD2	TRBV28	TRBJ2-1	TGTGCCAGCAGTTTAGGCACTAGCGGGGGGGCCAATGAGCAGTTCTTC	CASSLGTSGGANEQFF
NA	TRBD2	TRBV6-1	TRBJ2-1	TGTGCCAGCAGTGAGAGGGGACTAGCGCCGTACAATGAGCAGTTCTTC	CASSERGLAPYNEQFF
NA	NA	TRBV27	TRBJ2-1	TGTGCCAGCAGTATAACCCCGACAGACTACAATGAGCAGTTCTTC	CASSITPTDYNEQFF
many	TRBD2	TRBV12-3/TRBV12-4	TRBJ2-1	TGTGCCAGCTCCCATCCCTCGGGGGGGCGGGAGCAGTTCTTC	CASSHPSGGREQFF
NA	NA	TRBV7-9	TRBJ2-1	TGTGCCAGCAGTCCCACGGGGGCGGGGAACAATGAGCAGTTCTTT	CASSPTGAGNNEQFF
NA	TRBD2	TRBV19	TRBJ2-1	TGTGCCAGTAGTAAACCTTTTGCGGGGGGGTGGGTTGGTTCGTCGGAGCAGTTCTTC	CASSKPFAGGWVGSSEQFF
few	NA	TRBV6-5	TRBJ1-6	TGTGCCAGCAGTTATTCTGCGCCATCCTATAATTCACCCCTCCACTTT	CASSYSAPSYNSPLHF
few	NA	TRBV11-1	TRBJ2-3	TGTGCCAGCAGCTGGCGAACTAGCCTGTCTAGCACAGATACGCAGTATTTT	CASSWRTSLSSTDTQYF
few	NA	TRBV7-6	TRBJ2-5	TGTGCCAGCAGCTTGGAGGGGAGAAGGCCCGGTCAAGAGACCCAGTACTTC	CASSLEGRRPGQETQYF
NA	TRBD1	TRBV25-1	TRBJ2-7	TGTGCCAGCAGTGAATCCGGACAGGGGGCCCACGAGCAGTACTTC	CASSESGQGAHEQYF
NA	NA	TRBV19	TRBJ1-4	TGTGCCAGTAGTGACGGTCCGACGGGGACAACTAATGAAAAACTGTTTTTT	CASSDGPTGTTNEKLFF
few	NA	TRBV2	TRBJ1-1	TGTGCCAGCATCCCAAGTAGGACTGAAGCTTTCTTT	CASIPSRTEAFF
NA	NA	TRBV19	TRBJ1-1	TGTGCCAGTAGTACGGGCGTGGCTGCTTTCTTT	CASSTGVAAFF
NA	NA	TRBV6-5	TRBJ2-5	TGTGCCAGCAGTTACTCGCCACAGCAGAAGGGTCTCCAAGAGACCCAGTACTTC	CASSYSPQQKGLQETQYF
few	NA	TRBV4-2	TRBJ2-1	TGTGCCAGCAGCCAGGCCGGGGTTGACAACAATGAGCAGTTCTTC	CASSQAGVDNNEQFF
NA	NA	TRBV10-1	TRBJ2-2	TGCGCCAGCAGTGACCCGAGGGACGCCGGGGAGCTGTTTTTT	CASSDPRDAGELFF
many	NA	TRBV11-1	TRBJ1-4	TGTGCCAGCAGCGGGGACCCTAATGAAAAACTGTTTTTT	CASSGDPNEKLFF